This is a list of T cell receptor beta chains from one sample in a study of beta chain features in type 1 diabetes. Here immunoSEQ multiplex PCR was the method, and the copy in TCRdb shows in-frame clones only, minus some. There are roughly 240,000 clones in the sample; 11% to 15% occur only once, and about 0.03% lies in the top ten. Sample: naive CD4+ T cells from blood. The receptors stem from a woman between 35 and 50 years old in good health. Both conserved end residues are part of each CDR3. The order of the fields is D gene, J gene, V gene, clone size, CDR3 DNA, CDR3 protein. The D gene is left open where the match is weak. Clone size is not always given. Where it is, it says once, few, many or a class for expanded clones.

>-|TRBJ2-5|TRBV29-1|few
TGCAGCGTTAACCCCCTCGGTCCGGGGGAGACCCAGTACTTC
CSVNPLGPGETQYF
>-|TRBJ1-2|TRBV5-1|-
TGCGCCAGCAGCTTGGGAGCCGGGAGTAACTATGGCTACACCTTC
CASSLGAGSNYGYTF
>-|TRBJ1-1|TRBV7-8|few
TGTGCCAGCAGCTTAATCGTAGCGACTGAAGCTTTCTTT
CASSLIVATEAFF
>TRBD2|TRBJ2-1|TRBV7-2|-
TGTGCCAGCAGCACCCGGACTAGCGGGGGGGCAGGTGAGCAGTTCTTC
CASSTRTSGGAGEQFF
>TRBD2|TRBJ2-5|TRBV27|-
TGTGCCAGCAGTTTGCGGCGGGGGGCGGGAGAGACCCAGTACTTC
CASSLRRGAGETQYF
>TRBD1|TRBJ1-4|TRBV10-3|few
TGTGTATCCGGGGGACAGCCCAATGAAAAACTGTTTTTT
CVSGGQPNEKLFF
>-|TRBJ1-2|TRBV2|few
TGTGCCAGCAGTGACCGGGGTGGCTACACCTTC
CASSDRGGYTF
>TRBD1|TRBJ2-2|TRBV9|few
TGTGCCAGCAGCGTGAACAGGGGAAGGGGCGGGGAGCTGTTTTTT
CASSVNRGRGGELFF
>-|TRBJ1-1|TRBV5-1|few
TGCGCCAGCAGCTTGGGACAAATCCAGGGTGAAGCTTTCTTT
CASSLGQIQGEAFF
>TRBD1|TRBJ2-2|TRBV9|few
TGTGCCAGCAGCGTGGGACAGGACACCGGGGAGCTGTTTTTT
CASSVGQDTGELFF
>TRBD2|TRBJ2-3|TRBV5-1|-
TGCGCCAGCAGCTTGACTAGCGGGGGTACGGTTCTAGATACGCAGTATTTT
CASSLTSGGTVLDTQYF
>-|TRBJ2-5|TRBV6-6|few
TGTGCCCTGGGCCTCAGCGGCCAAGAGACCCAGTACTTC
CALGLSGQETQYF
>-|TRBJ1-2|TRBV7-2|-
TGTGCCAGCAGGTCCGGGACAAGAACGGGTGGCTACACCTTC
CASRSGTRTGGYTF
>-|TRBJ1-1|TRBV5-4|few
TGTGCCAGCAGTTTGCCAGGGGCCCTAGACACTGAAGCTTTCTTT
CASSLPGALDTEAFF
>-|TRBJ1-4|TRBV27|-
TGTGCCAGCAGCCAGTACATGGGGCCTCGGCTGTTTTTT
CASSQYMGPRLFF
>TRBD1|TRBJ1-1|TRBV15|few
TGTGCCACCAGCCCCTTGGGACAGATGAACACTGAAGCTTTCTTT
CATSPLGQMNTEAFF
>TRBD1|TRBJ1-1|TRBV7-9|-
TGTGCCAGCAGCTTACTCTCTTGGGGACAGGGGGTAGTAGATTTCTTT
CASSLLSWGQGVVDFF
>-|TRBJ2-2|TRBV5-1|-
TGCGCCAGCAGCTTTATGACAGGGAACACCGGGGAGCTGTTTTTT
CASSFMTGNTGELFF